This TCR beta chain was retrieved from a study of T cell responses to AZD1222 COVID-19 vaccine. Findings and limits, study-wide: Elevations in Spike-specific TCR breadth and depth followed administration of two AZD1222 doses. Distributed over spike, vaccine-associated CD4 TCRs predominated at 160-218 and 743-854.

Points on this clone: Antigen specificity is unknown.

V shed 1 base, J shed 1 base, and the junction held 2 bases outside the gene matches. Germline assignment: CDR1 MNHNS and CDR2 SASEGT. CDR3 length: 16 amino acids. Data came from immunoSEQ multiplex PCR; TCRdb stores just in-frame clones and leaves some out. Here the sample spans 80,000 or so clones, approximately 80% being singletons. The chain couples TRBV6-1 to TRBJ2-3; TRBD2 matches 10 bases. The TCR originated in an adult who received the MenACWY meningococcal vaccine as a control. The source was peripheral blood, collected 28 days after the second dose of the MenACWY control vaccine. CDR3 loop: CASSEVGTSGTDTQYF. Here the CDR3 DNA reads TGTGCCAGCAGTGAAGTTGGGACTAGCGGCACAGATACGCAGTATTTT.